A selection of T cell receptor beta chains follows, all from one sample in a study of neurological immune-mediated disorders. Each CDR3 protein gets one entry after TCRdb re-called the 5' RACE reads with MiXCR. This sample has tens of thousands of distinct CDR3 sequences, with roughly 3.5% found just once. Sequenced sample: PBMCs. All receptors come from a woman in her fifties or sixties with multiple sclerosis. Both conserved end residues are part of each CDR3. Fields, in order: clone size, V gene, D gene, J gene, CDR3 protein, CDR3 DNA. A D gene is named only where the DNA matches it firmly. Some rows mark clone size as missing; the rest say once, few, many or name a class of expanded clone.

>many|TRBV4-2|TRBD2|TRBJ2-1
CASRGDPYNEQFF
TGTGCCAGTCGGGGGGATCCCTACAATGAGCAGTTCTTC
>once|TRBV24-1|.|TRBJ1-1
CATSDSGKRTEAFF
TGTGCCACCAGTGACTCGGGAAAGAGGACTGAAGCTTTCTTT
>many|TRBV7-9|.|TRBJ2-7
CASSLKGAYEQYF
TGTGCCAGCAGCTTAAAAGGTGCCTACGAGCAGTACTTC
>many|TRBV11-2|TRBD2|TRBJ2-1
CASSSLAGVDNEQFF
TGTGCCAGCAGCTCCCTAGCGGGAGTTGACAATGAGCAGTTCTTC
>many|TRBV7-2|.|TRBJ1-4
CASSLATATNEKLFF
TGTGCCAGCAGCTTAGCTACAGCAACTAATGAAAAACTGTTTTTT
>many|TRBV20-1|.|TRBJ2-7
CSARDLDRVREYEQYF
TGCAGTGCTAGAGATCTCGACAGGGTACGGGAGTACGAGCAGTACTTC
>many|TRBV5-1|TRBD2|TRBJ2-1
CASSFSGRPAYNEQFF
TGCGCCAGCAGCTTTAGCGGGAGGCCCGCCTACAATGAGCAGTTCTTC
>many|TRBV5-1|.|TRBJ1-1
CASSLVMGEGQEAFF
TGCGCCAGCAGCTTGGTCATGGGTGAGGGGCAGGAAGCTTTCTTT
>many|TRBV7-2|TRBD2|TRBJ2-7
CASSTLAGGQHEQYF
TGTGCCAGCAGCACTTTAGCGGGAGGGCAACACGAGCAGTACTTC
>many|TRBV5-1|.|TRBJ2-5
CASSPGGGQETQYF
TGCGCCAGCAGCCCGGGTGGAGGCCAAGAGACCCAGTACTTC
>many|TRBV5-1|.|TRBJ1-1
CASSPERVATEAFF
TGCGCCAGCAGCCCCGAACGGGTGGCCACTGAAGCTTTCTTT
>few|TRBV4-3|.|TRBJ1-1
CASSQDEATGGGRRGPMNTEAFF
TGCGCCAGCAGCCAAGATGAGGCGACCGGGGGGGGTAGGAGGGGACCCATGAACACTGAAGCTTTCTTT
>many|TRBV3-1|.|TRBJ2-3
CASSLLSDTQYF
TGTGCCAGCAGCCTCCTATCAGATACGCAGTATTTT
>many|TRBV7-8|TRBD1|TRBJ1-1
CASSLERGLVTEAFF
TGTGCCAGCAGCTTAGAGAGGGGGCTAGTCACTGAAGCTTTCTTT
>many|TRBV5-1|.|TRBJ2-1
CASSQIPGGSEQFF
TGCGCCAGCAGCCAAATCCCAGGGGGGAGTGAGCAGTTCTTC
>many|TRBV4-3|.|TRBJ1-1
CASSQDLSSGAHFGTEAFF
TGCGCCAGCAGCCAAGATCTATCAAGTGGGGCCCATTTCGGCACTGAAGCTTTCTTT
>many|TRBV5-5|.|TRBJ1-5
CASSLEGGNQPQHF
TGTGCCAGCAGCTTGGAGGGGGGCAATCAGCCCCAGCATTTT
>many|TRBV5-1|TRBD2|TRBJ2-2
CASSRGVQNTGELFF
TGCGCCAGCAGCCGGGGGGTACAGAACACCGGGGAGCTGTTTTTT
>few|TRBV5-1|.|TRBJ2-3
CASRVADTDTQYF
TGCGCCAGTCGGGTCGCAGACACAGATACGCAGTATTTT
>many|TRBV7-3|.|TRBJ2-1
CASSRDGTYNEQFF
TGTGCCAGCAGCCGGGACGGAACCTACAATGAGCAGTTCTTC
>many|TRBV27|.|TRBJ2-2
CASTLRRGNTGELFF
TGTGCCAGTACTCTTAGGAGGGGGAACACCGGGGAGCTGTTTTTT
>many|TRBV12-3/TRBV12-4|.|TRBJ1-2
CASPLGSF
TGTGCCAGCCCCTTAGGGAGCTTC
>many|TRBV24-1|TRBD1|TRBJ2-7
CATSERDSSYEQYF
TGTGCCACCAGTGAAAGGGACAGCTCCTACGAGCAGTACTTC
>many|TRBV7-6|.|TRBJ1-3
CASSSDRSSGNTIYF
TGTGCCAGCAGCTCAGACCGGAGCTCTGGAAACACCATATATTTT
>few|TRBV7-6|TRBD1|TRBJ2-5
CASSFADRDGTQYF
TGTGCCAGCAGCTTCGCGGACAGGGATGGTACCCAGTACTTC
>many|TRBV6-2/TRBV6-3|TRBD2|TRBJ2-6
CASSLAKHSGSSGANVLTF
TGTGCCAGCAGTTTGGCCAAGCATAGCGGGAGCTCTGGGGCCAACGTCCTGACTTTC
>few|TRBV7-2|.|TRBJ2-3
CASSLFPLGEVDTQYF
TGTGCCAGCAGCTTATTTCCCTTGGGGGAGGTAGATACGCAGTATTTT
>many|TRBV12-3/TRBV12-4|.|TRBJ1-2
CASSFRARSNDGYTF
TGTGCCAGCAGTTTTAGAGCTCGAAGTAACGATGGCTACACCTTC
>many|TRBV6-2/TRBV6-3|.|TRBJ1-1
CASSYVPFESSNTEAFF
TGTGCCAGCAGTTATGTACCATTCGAATCGAGTAACACTGAAGCTTTCTTT
>many|TRBV20-1|.|TRBJ2-3
CSARVDSRVDTQYF
TGCAGTGCTAGAGTTGATAGCCGGGTAGATACGCAGTATTTT
>.|TRBV12-3/TRBV12-4|.|TRBJ1-5
CASSLDTINQPQHF
TGTGCCAGCAGTTTGGACACGATCAATCAGCCCCAGCATTTT
>.|TRBV12-3/TRBV12-4|.|TRBJ1-5
CASSRTVNQPQHF
TGTGCCAGCAGTAGGACAGTAAATCAGCCCCAGCATTTT
>few|TRBV5-4|TRBD2|TRBJ2-3
CASSLVTSGFSTDTQYF
TGTGCCAGCAGCTTGGTAACTAGCGGGTTTAGCACAGATACGCAGTATTTT
>.|TRBV27|.|TRBJ1-1
CASSLEKGSEAFF
TGTGCCAGCAGTTTGGAAAAGGGGTCTGAAGCTTTCTTT
>.|TRBV28|.|TRBJ1-5
CASSPSLGLQPQNF
TGTGCCAGCAGCCCCTCATTAGGTCTCCAGCCCCAGAATTTT
>many|TRBV29-1|.|TRBJ2-3
CSVETGGADTQYF
TGCAGCGTTGAGACAGGCGGGGCAGATACGCAGTATTTT
>many|TRBV7-9|.|TRBJ1-1
CASSLGLVTEAFF
TGTGCCAGCAGCTTGGGATTGGTGACTGAAGCTTTCTTT
>many|TRBV29-1|TRBD1|TRBJ1-1
CSVFNTGGLGTEAFF
TGCAGCGTTTTCAATACAGGGGGCCTGGGCACTGAAGCTTTCTTT
>many|TRBV13|TRBD1|TRBJ1-2
CASSLVGQYYGYTF
TGTGCCAGCAGCTTGGTGGGACAGTACTATGGCTACACCTTC
>many|TRBV7-8|.|TRBJ2-2
CASSLLVSSNTGELFF
TGTGCCAGCAGCTTACTGGTTTCGTCGAACACCGGGGAGCTGTTTTTT
>few|TRBV5-1|TRBD1|TRBJ1-4
CASSVIGTQFTRGELFF
TGCGCCAGCAGCGTAATTGGTACCCAGTTCACCAGGGGGGAACTGTTTTTT
>many|TRBV3-1|.|TRBJ1-2
CASSQESQVGGYTF
TGTGCCAGCAGCCAAGAATCACAGGTCGGGGGCTACACCTTC
>.|TRBV29-1|.|TRBJ1-2
CSVEDTSSGYTF
TGCAGCGTTGAAGATACCTCTTCTGGCTACACCTTC
>many|TRBV12-3/TRBV12-4|TRBD1|TRBJ1-5
CASSPTGGNQPQHF
TGTGCCAGCAGTCCTACAGGGGGCAATCAGCCCCAGCATTTT
>few|TRBV3-1|.|TRBJ1-1
CASSQALREGQNTEAFF
TGTGCCAGCAGCCAAGCCCTGAGAGAGGGACAGAACACTGAAGCTTTCTTT
>many|TRBV7-6|TRBD2|TRBJ2-1
CASSPPGLAGGNYNEQFF
TGTGCCAGCAGCCCACCCGGACTAGCGGGAGGAAACTACAATGAGCAGTTCTTC
>many|TRBV7-8|.|TRBJ1-1
CASSPQVQGGTEAFF
TGTGCCAGCAGCCCCCAAGTACAGGGTGGAACTGAAGCTTTCTTT
>many|TRBV27|.|TRBJ2-1
CASSPRLTRNEQFF
TGTGCCAGCAGTCCCAGGTTAACCCGGAATGAGCAGTTCTTC
>many|TRBV5-1|.|TRBJ2-5
CASSLAVGGTQETQYF
TGCGCCAGCAGCTTGGCGGTTGGGGGGACTCAAGAGACCCAGTACTTC